Presented here are 25 T cell receptor beta chains from one specimen sequenced in a study of human T cells and chemical hapten exposure. TCRdb independently ran MiXCR on the RACE reads; one entry per CDR3 protein. Seen here are more than 90,000 distinct CDR3 sequences, over 9.5% observed once, and the top ten hold 2.2%. The sample's time point: patch test 1, 2 weeks after DPC sensitization. As to treatment: therapeutic diphenylcyclopropenone sensitization with weekly scalp DPC. Sequencing was performed on whole blood, taken in connection with sensitization to the hapten diphenylcyclopropenone (DPC). These receptor sequences come from a man aged 35-49 years with alopecia areata. Some clones in this sample may be carry-over from other donors' samples.

This clonotype appeared many times. The V gene is TRBV12-3 or TRBV12-4, the J gene TRBJ1-3, with 8 bases fitting TRBD1. V shed 8 bases, J shed 3 bases, and the junction held 15 bases outside the gene matches. The length of the CDR3 is 17 residues. The CDR3 sequence: CASETRTGSSIGNTIYF. CDR3 in DNA: TGTGCCAGCGAAACGCGGACAGGGTCCTCCATTGGAAACACCATATATTTT.

This clonotype was picked up a small number of times. V and J are TRBV6-2 or TRBV6-3 and TRBJ2-7; a possible D gene is TRBD2 (6 bases). Germline assignment: CDR1 MNHEY and CDR2 SVGEGT. Trimming stripped 5 bases from V and 1 base from J, with 12 bases between. This CDR3 is built from 14 residues. CDR3 DNA: TGTGCCAGCAGTGAACCGGGACTTTCCTACGAGCAGTACGTC. Its protein is CASSEPGLSYEQYV.

This chain uses TRBV5-1 with TRBJ2-5; D is tentatively TRBD1 or TRBD2 (5 bases each). Germline CDR1 and CDR2: SGHRS and YFSETQ. The CDR3 has 15 amino acids. V gave up 3 bases and J gave up 5 bases, with 17 bases separating them. The CDR3 DNA follows: TGCGCCAGCAGCTACCCGGGGCCCGCCCAGGAGACCCAGTACTTC. Translating it yields CASSYPGPAQETQYF.

This clonotype turned up a few times. The chain recombines TRBV27 with TRBJ2-7; the D gene is possibly TRBD1 (5 bases). The CDR3 runs 16 residues. V was pared by 1 base and J by 7 bases, with 20 bases between. Germline CDR1 is MNHEY and CDR2 is SMNVEV (reference sequence). The CDR3 DNA sequence: TGTGCCAGCAGTTTATATCGGGCAGGGCCGCTCGGAGAGCAGTACTTC. This translates into CASSLYRAGPLGEQYF.

This clonotype has only a few counts. This chain joins TRBV11-1 and TRBJ2-7; D remains unclear. Trimming cost V 3 bases and J 5 bases, with 8 bases left between them. Germline V gives CDR1 SGHAT, CDR2 FQDESV (reference sequence). CDR3 length: 12 amino acids. The CDR3 loop is CASSFQGHEQYF. The CDR3, as DNA: TGTGCCAGCAGCTTTCAAGGGCACGAGCAGTACTTC.

This clonotype was recorded many times. V usage is TRBV6-2 or TRBV6-3 and J usage is TRBJ1-5; 7 bases fit TRBD1. The germline V gene encodes CDR1 MNHEY and CDR2 SVGEGT. The CDR3 length is 16 residues. J lost 0 bases, V lost 4 bases, and 6 bases had no gene match. The CDR3 coding sequence is TGTGCCAGCAGTTCCCCGGGGACAGATAGCAATCAGCCCCAGCATTTT. It translates to CASSSPGTDSNQPQHF.

The J gene is TRBJ2-3, the V gene TRBV30, with unresolved D. Trimming removed 1 base from V and 0 bases from J, with 5 bases in between. Germline V lookup: CDR1 GTSNPN, CDR2 SVGIG (reference sequence). The CDR3 is made up of 13 amino acids. The CDR3 protein is CAWSASSTDTQYF. The CDR3 DNA is TGTGCCTGGAGTGCCTCAAGCACAGATACGCAGTATTTT.

This clonotype occurred a few times. The chain carries TRBV24-1 and TRBJ2-5; TRBD2 matches 10 bases. This CDR3 comprises 16 residues. V was clipped by 3 bases and J by 4 bases; unmatched bases: 7. CDR1 and CDR2 (germline): KGHDR, SFDVKD. The CDR3 nucleotides are TGTGCCACCAGTGATCGGCTAGCGGGAGCCGGAGAGACCCAGTACTTC. Translated: CATSDRLAGAGETQYF.

This clonotype was recorded a few times. V and J are TRBV5-1 and TRBJ2-3, with a tentative D call TRBD2 (6 bases). The CDR3 consists of 14 residues. The germline V gene has CDR1 SGHRS and CDR2 YFSETQ. Between the trimmed V and J ends, which lost 4 bases and 4 bases, there was a span of 13 bases. Written as DNA, the CDR3 is TGCGCCAGCAGCCCGACTAGTGGCGCAGATACGCAGTATTTT. Translating it yields CASSPTSGADTQYF.

This clonotype was observed a handful of times. This chain joins TRBV2 and TRBJ1-5; 11 bases line up with TRBD1. The length of the CDR3 is 14 residues. Trimming cost V 8 bases and J 7 bases; bases outside gene matches: 7. The germline gives CDR1 SNHLY, CDR2 FYNNEI. Written as DNA, the CDR3 is TGTGCCAGCGGGGGGACAGGGGGACGCCAGCCCCAGCATTTT. It encodes CASGGTGGRQPQHF. The entire variable domain, with the rest obtained from reference TRBV2 and TRBJ1-5, is as follows: EPEVTQTPSHQVTQMGQEVILRCVPISNHLYFYWYRQILGQKVEFLVSFYNNEISEKSEIFDDQFSVERPDGSNFTLKIRSTKLEDSAMYFCASGGTGGRQPQHFGDGTRLSIL.

The gene calls are TRBV7-9 and TRBJ1-5; TRBD1 might be the D (5 bases). This CDR3 has 13 amino acids. Germline V gives CDR1 SEHNR, CDR2 FQNEAQ (reference sequence). The DNA of the CDR3 is TGTGCTCGGGGGGGGTATAGCAATCAGCCCCAGCATTTT. It codes for CARGGYSNQPQHF.

Ten or more counts support this clonotype. The CDR3 nucleotides read TGTGCCAGCAGCTTAGTAGGGGAGCAGGAAGCTTTCTTT. This sequence encodes CASSLVGEQEAFF. V usage is TRBV7-9 and J usage is TRBJ1-1, with a tentative D call TRBD1 (5 bases). Trimming took 1 base from V and 8 from J, leaving 11 bases between them. CDR3 length equals 13 residues. Germline CDR1 reads SEHNR; CDR2 reads FQNEAQ (reference sequence).

This clonotype showed up just a few times. The gene calls are TRBV7-2 and TRBJ2-5; D is unclear. CDR1 SGHTA and CDR2 FQGNSA come from the germline V gene. The germline V and J ends were trimmed by 5 bases and 5 bases, with 15 bases remaining between them. This CDR3 comprises 14 residues. DNA for the CDR3: TGTGCCAGCAGCCGCCGAAGGCCTCGGGAGACCCAGTACTTC. As protein: CASSRRRPRETQYF.

The J gene is TRBJ1-5, the V gene TRBV20-1; TRBD1 matches at 9 bases. V lost 5 bases, J lost 0 bases, and 14 bases stayed unmatched. The germline gives CDR1 DFQATT, CDR2 SNEGSKA (reference sequence). This CDR3 contains 18 residues. This CDR3 reads CSAGKPGTGSYSNQPQHF. CDR3 DNA: TGCAGTGCTGGAAAACCTGGGACAGGGAGTTATAGCAATCAGCCCCAGCATTTT.

The rearrangement joins TRBV7-3 to TRBJ2-1; 8 bases fit TRBD1. Germline V lookup: CDR1 SGHTA, CDR2 FQGTGA. Trimming removed 7 bases from V and 8 bases from J; junction bases left unmatched: 13. This CDR3 contains 15 residues. This CDR3 is CASTLALGQGHEQFF. The CDR3 region has the DNA TGTGCCAGCACCCTAGCACTAGGACAGGGCCATGAGCAGTTCTTC. Supplemented by reference TRBV7-3 and TRBJ2-1, the full variable domain reads GAGVSQTPSNKVTEKGKYVELRCDPISGHTALYWYRQSLGQGPEFLIYFQGTGAADDSGLPNDRFFAVRPEGSVSTLKIQRTERGDSAVYLCASTLALGQGHEQFFGPGTRLTVL.

This clonotype was seen more than once but under ten times. This rearrangement joins TRBV29-1 to TRBJ2-1; D gene unclear. This CDR3 is 11 amino acids long. Trimming removed 3 bases at V and 13 bases at J, with 13 bases between. Germline-derived CDR1 and CDR2 are SQVTM and ANQGSEA. CDR3 region: CSVEEAKSQFF. The CDR3 nucleotides are TGCAGCGTTGAGGAAGCTAAATCCCAGTTCTTC.

This clonotype was detected only once. The genes are TRBV25-1 and TRBJ2-3; D is ambiguous. This CDR3 is 16 amino acids long. Germline CDR1 MGHDK, CDR2 SYGVNS. V shed 7 bases and J shed 6 bases, with 23 bases lying between them. CDR3 sequence: CASKGDENALLDTQYF. The DNA for the CDR3 is TGTGCCAGCAAAGGCGATGAAAACGCCCTTCTGGATACGCAGTATTTT.

This clonotype was seen repeatedly, ten times or more. The rearrangement uses TRBV27 and TRBJ1-5; the match to TRBD1 covers 7 bases. The ends lost 2 bases at V and 5 bases at J; junction bases unmatched: 3. The CDR3 is made up of 14 amino acids. Germline V CDR1 and CDR2: MNHEY, SMNVEV (reference sequence). The CDR3 reads CASSLKRGHQPQHF. The CDR3 nucleotides read TGTGCCAGCAGTTTAAAGAGGGGGCATCAGCCCCAGCATTTT.

The chain couples TRBV18 to TRBJ1-1, with 9 positions matching TRBD1. The trim removed 5 bases at V and 4 bases at J, leaving 5 bases unmatched. CDR1 and CDR2 (germline): KGHSH, LQKENI. This CDR3 is built from 14 residues. The DNA of the CDR3 is TGTGCCAGCTCATCTATGGACAGGGGCACTGAAGCTTTCTTT. This translates into CASSSMDRGTEAFF.

This clonotype came up a few times. The V call is TRBV7-2, the J call TRBJ1-6; D is uncertain. The CDR3 contains 14 residues. Germline values: CDR1 SGHTA, CDR2 FQGNSA. V was trimmed by 5 bases and J by 8 bases, leaving 13 bases between them. CDR3 coding DNA: TGTGCCAGCAGCCCGTATAGAAGTGATTCACCCCTCCACTTT. Translating gives CASSPYRSDSPLHF.

This clonotype was counted only a few times. V gene TRBV5-4 combines with J gene TRBJ2-7; the D gene is possibly TRBD1 (6 bases). The CDR3 spans 14 residues. CDR1 and CDR2 (germline): SGHNT, YYREEE (reference sequence). V shed 4 bases and J shed 7 bases, with 18 bases lying between them. The CDR3 region is CASSDTGRMGEQYF. The CDR3 DNA sequence: TGTGCCAGCAGCGACACAGGGCGAATGGGGGAGCAGTACTTC.

This clonotype was picked up a small number of times. This chain links TRBV27 with TRBJ1-4, with D maybe TRBD1 (5 bases). The germline CDR1 and CDR2 sequences are MNHEY and SMNVEV (reference sequence). The CDR3 length is 16 residues. The germline V and J ends were trimmed by 4 bases and 10 bases, with 22 bases remaining between them. The chain's CDR3 is CASSSPRDGKFGKLFF. The DNA of the CDR3 is TGTGCCAGCAGTTCCCCCCGGGACGGGAAGTTTGGAAAACTGTTTTTT. Full variable domain (outside the CDR3, taken from reference TRBV27 and TRBJ1-4): EAQVTQNPRYLITVTGKKLTVTCSQNMNHEYMSWYRQDPGLGLRQIYYSMNVEVTDKGDVPEGYKVSRKEKRNFPLILESPSPNQTSLYFCASSSPRDGKFGKLFFGSGTQLSVL.

This clonotype showed up many times. J is TRBJ2-6 and V is TRBV5-1; D perhaps matches TRBD2 (6 bases). Germline assignment: CDR1 SGHRS and CDR2 YFSETQ. Trimming cost V 3 bases and J 2 bases, with 12 bases left between them. This CDR3 has 16 residues. The CDR3 region is CASSWPRGTGANVLTF. As DNA, the CDR3 is TGCGCCAGCAGCTGGCCACGGGGGACTGGGGCCAACGTCCTGACTTTC.

J is TRBJ2-5 and V is TRBV28; tentatively, D is TRBD2 (6 bases). Germline V gene lookup returns CDR1 MDHEN and CDR2 SYDVKM. The CDR3 contains 15 residues. The V and J ends lost 2 bases and 2 bases respectively, with 12 bases between them. Here the CDR3 DNA reads TGTGCCAGCAGTTTAAGTGGAGGGCGGCAAGAGACCCAGTACTTC. Translated, it gives CASSLSGGRQETQYF.

The chain has TRBV4-3 and TRBJ1-3; TRBD1 might be the D (6 bases). This CDR3 spans 18 amino acids. The germline V gene encodes CDR1 LGHNA and CDR2 YSLEER. V lost 2 bases and J 0 bases, leaving 17 bases between the germline ends. CDR3 region: CASSQSVRGYSSGNTIYF. The DNA for the CDR3 is TGCGCCAGCAGCCAAAGTGTGAGGGGGTATAGCTCTGGAAACACCATATATTTT.